Below, one T cell receptor beta chain is given with its context. The antigen remains unidentified. An Oncomine TCR Beta short-read assay was used to sequence the DNA from cultured CD4+ T cells. MiXCR, run by TCRdb on the PCR reads, gives a single entry per CDR3 protein. The profile covers under 25,000 distinct CDR3 sequences, with under 65% appearing a single time and about 3% taken by the ten largest. CDR1 MNHNS and CDR2 SASEGT come from the germline V gene. The length of the CDR3 is 13 residues. Between the trimmed V and J ends, which lost 6 bases and 0 bases, there was a span of 6 bases. This sample was taken from a study of vaccination and CD4 T cells after COVID-19. Whole-study findings and limits: Convalescent patients studied were relatively few, and early post-infection timepoints were absent.

Treatment described: roughly 10-day PBMC culture with coronavirus spike peptide pools or control peptides (ViraFEST assay). The rearrangement uses TRBV6-1 and TRBJ2-1, with D unresolved. The sample comprised CD4+ T cells from blood, cultured in vitro. The sequence derives from a human donor who had recovered from COVID-19. The CDR3 spells CASRGNSYNEQFF. The CDR3 DNA sequence: TGTGCCAGCAGGGGGAACTCCTACAATGAGCAGTTCTTC.